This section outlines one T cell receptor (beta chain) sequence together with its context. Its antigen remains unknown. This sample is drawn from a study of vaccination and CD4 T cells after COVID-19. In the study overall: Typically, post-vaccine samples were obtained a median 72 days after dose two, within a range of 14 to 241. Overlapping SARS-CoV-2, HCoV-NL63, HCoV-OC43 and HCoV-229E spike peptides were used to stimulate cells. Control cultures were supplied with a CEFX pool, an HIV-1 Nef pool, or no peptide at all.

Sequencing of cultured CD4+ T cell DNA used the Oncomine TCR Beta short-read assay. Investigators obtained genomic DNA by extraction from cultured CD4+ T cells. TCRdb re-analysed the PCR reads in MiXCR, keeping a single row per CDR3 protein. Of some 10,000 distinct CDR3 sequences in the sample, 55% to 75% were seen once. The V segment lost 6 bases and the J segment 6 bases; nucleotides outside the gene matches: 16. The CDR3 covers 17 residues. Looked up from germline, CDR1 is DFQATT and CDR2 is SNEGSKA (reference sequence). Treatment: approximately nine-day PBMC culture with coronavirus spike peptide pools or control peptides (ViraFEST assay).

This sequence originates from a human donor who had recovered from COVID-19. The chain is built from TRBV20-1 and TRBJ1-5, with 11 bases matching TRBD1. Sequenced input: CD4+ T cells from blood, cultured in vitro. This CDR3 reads CSAPPWTGGDWGQPQHF. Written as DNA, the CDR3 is TGCAGTGCCCCGCCTTGGACAGGGGGCGATTGGGGTCAGCCCCAGCATTTT.